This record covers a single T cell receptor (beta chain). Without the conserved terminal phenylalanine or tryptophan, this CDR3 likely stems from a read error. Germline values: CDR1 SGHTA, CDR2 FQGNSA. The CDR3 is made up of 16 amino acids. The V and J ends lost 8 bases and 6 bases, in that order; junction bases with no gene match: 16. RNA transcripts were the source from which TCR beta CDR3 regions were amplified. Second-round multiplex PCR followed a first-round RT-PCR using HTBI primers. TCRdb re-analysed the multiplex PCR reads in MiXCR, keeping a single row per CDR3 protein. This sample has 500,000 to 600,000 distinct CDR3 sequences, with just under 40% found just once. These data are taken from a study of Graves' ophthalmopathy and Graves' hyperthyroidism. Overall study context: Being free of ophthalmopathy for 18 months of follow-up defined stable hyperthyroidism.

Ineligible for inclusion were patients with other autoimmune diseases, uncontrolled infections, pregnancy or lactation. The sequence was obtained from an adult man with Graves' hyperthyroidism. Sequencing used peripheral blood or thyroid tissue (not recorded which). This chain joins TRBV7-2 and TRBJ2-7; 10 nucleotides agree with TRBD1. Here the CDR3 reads CASSPLAGTGVPEQYL. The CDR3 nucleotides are TGTGCCAGCTCACCATTGGCCGGGACAGGGGTGCCCGAGCAGTACCTC.